This T cell receptor beta chain was sequenced for a study of metastatic and nonmetastatic thyroid tumors. Overall study: Repertoires from malignant and benign thyroid patients were compared across blood and tumor or nodule tissue. Overall study results and limits: Relative to benign nodules, malignant thyroid tumors were reportedly characterized by significantly elevated TCR beta diversity in blood and tumor.

The entire patient cohort was treatment-naive prior to thyroid surgery. A word on this clone: Its antigen is unknown.

V was pared by 3 bases and J by 6 bases, with 8 bases of the junction left unmatched. Germline V CDR1 and CDR2: SGDLS, YYNGEE. There are 15 residues in the CDR3. Authors' processing steps: Clinicopathological groups differed in CDR3, with these differences serving to build a distant-metastasis classifier for papillary thyroid cancer. TCRdb re-called the PCR reads with MiXCR. It is TCRdb's table, rather than the study itself, that gives the V and J calls and clone size. The sample lists roughly 22,000 clones, 36% occurring once. The chain recombines TRBV9 with TRBJ1-2, with TRBD1 identical over 10 bases. The TCR comes from a male donor with papillary thyroid cancer or a benign thyroid nodule (not recorded which). Some clones in this sample may be carry-over from other donors' samples. The material sequenced was blood. CDR3 sequence (DNA): TGTGCCAGCAGCGAGTTCGGGACAGGGGAAGATGGCTACACCTTC. Encoded protein: CASSEFGTGEDGYTF.